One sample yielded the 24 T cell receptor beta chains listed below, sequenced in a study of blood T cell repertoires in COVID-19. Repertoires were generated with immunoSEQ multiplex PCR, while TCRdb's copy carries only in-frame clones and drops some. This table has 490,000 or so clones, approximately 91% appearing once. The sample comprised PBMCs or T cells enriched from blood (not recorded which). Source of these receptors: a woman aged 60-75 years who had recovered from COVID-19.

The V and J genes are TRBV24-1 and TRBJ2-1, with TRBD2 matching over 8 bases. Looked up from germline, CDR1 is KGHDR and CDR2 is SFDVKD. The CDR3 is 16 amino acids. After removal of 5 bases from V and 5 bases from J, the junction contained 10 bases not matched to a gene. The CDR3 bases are TGTGCCACCAGTGGCCAACGGGGGGGCAGGGACAATGAGCAGTTCTTC. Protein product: CATSGQRGGRDNEQFF.

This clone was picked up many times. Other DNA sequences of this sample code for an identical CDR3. The CDR3 nucleotides read TGTGCCAGCAGCTTGGGACAGGGGGATGGCTACACCTTC. Its protein product is CASSLGQGDGYTF. V gene TRBV7-9 combines with J gene TRBJ1-2; 11 nucleotides line up with TRBD1. Germline values: CDR1 SEHNR, CDR2 FQNEAQ (reference sequence). The CDR3 has 13 residues. Trimming took 3 bases from V and 6 from J; bases not matched to a gene: 0. The full variable domain, its missing parts supplied by reference TRBV7-9 and TRBJ1-2, is DTGVSQNPRHKITKRGQNVTFRCDPISEHNRLYWYRQTLGQGPEFLTYFQNEAQLEKSRLLSDRFSAERPKGSFSTLEIQRTEQGDSAMYLCASSLGQGDGYTFGSGTRLTVV.

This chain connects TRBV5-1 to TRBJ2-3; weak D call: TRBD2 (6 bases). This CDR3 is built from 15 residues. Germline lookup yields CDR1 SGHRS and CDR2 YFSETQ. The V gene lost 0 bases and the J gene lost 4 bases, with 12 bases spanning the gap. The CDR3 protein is CASSLGVAAADTQYF. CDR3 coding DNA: TGCGCCAGCAGCTTGGGGGTAGCGGCCGCAGATACGCAGTATTTT.

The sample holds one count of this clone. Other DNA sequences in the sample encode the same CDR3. CDR3 amino acids: CASSLGQGNTEAFF. The CDR3 bases are TGTGCCAGCAGTTTGGGACAGGGAAACACTGAAGCTTTCTTT. The V and J genes are TRBV2 and TRBJ1-1, with 9 nucleotides matching TRBD1. CDR3 size: 14 residues. Germline V CDR1 and CDR2: SNHLY, FYNNEI. The V gene end was trimmed by 5 bases and the J gene end by 2 bases; junction bases not matched to a gene: 3.

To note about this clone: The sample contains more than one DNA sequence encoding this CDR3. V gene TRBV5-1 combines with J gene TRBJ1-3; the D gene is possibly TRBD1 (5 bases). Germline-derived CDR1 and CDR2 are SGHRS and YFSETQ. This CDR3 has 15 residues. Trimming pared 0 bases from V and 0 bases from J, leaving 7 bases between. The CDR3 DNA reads TGCGCCAGCAGCTTGGCGGACACCTCTGGAAACACCATATATTTT. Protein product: CASSLADTSGNTIYF. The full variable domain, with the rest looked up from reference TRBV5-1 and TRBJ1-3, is KAGVTQTPRYLIKTRGQQVTLSCSPISGHRSVSWYQQTPGQGLQFLFEYFSETQRNKGNFPGRFSGRQFSNSRSEMNVSTLELGDSALYLCASSLADTSGNTIYFGEGSWLTVV.

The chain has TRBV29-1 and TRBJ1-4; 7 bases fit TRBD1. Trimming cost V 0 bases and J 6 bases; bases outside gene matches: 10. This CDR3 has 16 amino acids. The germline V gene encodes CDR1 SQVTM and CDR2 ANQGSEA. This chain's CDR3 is CSVEDEEGAGDEKLFF. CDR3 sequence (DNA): TGCAGCGTTGAAGATGAGGAGGGGGCCGGGGATGAAAAACTGTTTTTT.

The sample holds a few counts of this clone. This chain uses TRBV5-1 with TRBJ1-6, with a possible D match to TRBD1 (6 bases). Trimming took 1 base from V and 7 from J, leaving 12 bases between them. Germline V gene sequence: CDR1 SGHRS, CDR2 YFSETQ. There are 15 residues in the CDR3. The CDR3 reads CASSLNVQGNSPLHF. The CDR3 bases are TGCGCCAGCAGCTTGAACGTACAGGGAAATTCACCCCTCCACTTT. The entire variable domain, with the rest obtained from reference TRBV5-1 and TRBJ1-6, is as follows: KAGVTQTPRYLIKTRGQQVTLSCSPISGHRSVSWYQQTPGQGLQFLFEYFSETQRNKGNFPGRFSGRQFSNSRSEMNVSTLELGDSALYLCASSLNVQGNSPLHFGNGTRLTVT.

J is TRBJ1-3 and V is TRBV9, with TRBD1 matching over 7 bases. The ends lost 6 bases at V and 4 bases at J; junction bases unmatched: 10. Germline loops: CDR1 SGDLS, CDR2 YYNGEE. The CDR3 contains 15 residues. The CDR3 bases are TGTGCCAGCAACCCCAGTCAGGGGGAAGGAAACACCATATATTTT. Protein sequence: CASNPSQGEGNTIYF.

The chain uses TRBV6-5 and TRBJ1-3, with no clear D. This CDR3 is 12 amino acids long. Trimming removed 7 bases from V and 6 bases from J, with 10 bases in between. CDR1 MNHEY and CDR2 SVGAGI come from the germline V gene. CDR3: CASISSVNTIYF. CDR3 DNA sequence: TGTGCCAGCATCAGTTCAGTAAACACCATATATTTT.

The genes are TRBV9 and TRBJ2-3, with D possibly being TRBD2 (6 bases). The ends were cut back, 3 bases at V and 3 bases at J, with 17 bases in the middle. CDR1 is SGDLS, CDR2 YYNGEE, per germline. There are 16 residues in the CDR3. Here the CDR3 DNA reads TGTGCCAGCAGCGGCCGCCAGGCGGGATCTACAGATACGCAGTATTTT. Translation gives CASSGRQAGSTDTQYF.

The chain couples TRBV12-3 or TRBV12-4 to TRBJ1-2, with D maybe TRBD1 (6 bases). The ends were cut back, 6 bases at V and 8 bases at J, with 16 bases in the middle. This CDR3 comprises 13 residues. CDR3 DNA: TGTGCCAGCAGCCCCGGGACAACCCACGGCTACACCTTC. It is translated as CASSPGTTHGYTF.

CDR3 coding DNA: TGTGCCAGCAGTGAAGGATCCTTGTTCTTCGAGGAGAACTATGGCTACACCTTC. The encoded protein is CASSEGSLFFEENYGYTF. The rearrangement links TRBV6-1 to TRBJ1-2, with unresolved D. Germline CDR1 and CDR2: MNHNS and SASEGT. The CDR3 sequence is 18 residues long. V was cut by 1 base and J by 2 bases, with 20 bases left in between.

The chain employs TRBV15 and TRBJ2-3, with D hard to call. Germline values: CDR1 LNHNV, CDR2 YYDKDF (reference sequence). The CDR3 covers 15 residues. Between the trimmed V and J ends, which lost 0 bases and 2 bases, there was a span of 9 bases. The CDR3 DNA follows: TGTGCCACCAGCAGAGATCGTGGCTTCACAGATACGCAGTATTTT. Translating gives CATSRDRGFTDTQYF. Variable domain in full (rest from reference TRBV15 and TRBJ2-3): DAMVIQNPRYQVTQFGKPVTLSCSQTLNHNVMYWYQQKSSQAPKLLFHYYDKDFNNEADTPDNFQSRRPNTSFCFLDIRSPGLGDTAMYLCATSRDRGFTDTQYFGPGTRLTVL.

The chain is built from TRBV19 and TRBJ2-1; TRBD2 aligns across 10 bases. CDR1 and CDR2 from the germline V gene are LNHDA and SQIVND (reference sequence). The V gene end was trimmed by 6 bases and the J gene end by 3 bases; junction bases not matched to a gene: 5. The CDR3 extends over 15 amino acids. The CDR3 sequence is CASSLLAGNYNEQFF. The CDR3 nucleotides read TGTGCCAGTAGCCTACTAGCGGGAAACTACAATGAGCAGTTCTTC.

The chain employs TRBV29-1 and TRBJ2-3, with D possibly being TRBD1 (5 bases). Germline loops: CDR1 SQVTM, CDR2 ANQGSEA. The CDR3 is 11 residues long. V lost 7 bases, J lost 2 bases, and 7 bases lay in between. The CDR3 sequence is CSGQFTDTQYF. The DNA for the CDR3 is TGCAGCGGACAGTTCACAGATACGCAGTATTTT.

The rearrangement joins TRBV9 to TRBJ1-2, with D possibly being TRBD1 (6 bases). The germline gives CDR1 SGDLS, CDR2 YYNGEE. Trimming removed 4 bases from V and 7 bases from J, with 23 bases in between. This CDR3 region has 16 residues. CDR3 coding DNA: TGTGCCAGCAGCCCCCGGGCAGGGCCGTCAGGGGCTGGCTACACCTTC. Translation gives CASSPRAGPSGAGYTF.

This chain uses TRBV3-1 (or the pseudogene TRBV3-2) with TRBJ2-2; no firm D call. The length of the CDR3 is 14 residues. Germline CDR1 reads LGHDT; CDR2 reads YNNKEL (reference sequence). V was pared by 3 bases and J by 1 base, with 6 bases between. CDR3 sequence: CASSQAKNTGELFF. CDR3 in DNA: TGTGCCAGCAGCCAGGCAAAGAACACCGGGGAGCTGTTTTTT.

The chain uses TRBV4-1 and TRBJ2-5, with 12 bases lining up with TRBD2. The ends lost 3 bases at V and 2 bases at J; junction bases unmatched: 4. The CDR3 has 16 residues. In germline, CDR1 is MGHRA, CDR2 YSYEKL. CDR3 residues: CASSQFGTSGQETQYF. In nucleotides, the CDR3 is TGCGCCAGCAGCCAGTTCGGGACTAGCGGGCAAGAGACCCAGTACTTC.

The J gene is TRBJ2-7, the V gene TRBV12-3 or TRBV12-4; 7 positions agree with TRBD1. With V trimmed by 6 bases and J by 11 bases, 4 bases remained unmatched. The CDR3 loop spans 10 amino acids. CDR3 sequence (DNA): TGTGCCAGCAGGGGGGACAGAGAGTACTTC. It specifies CASRGDREYF.

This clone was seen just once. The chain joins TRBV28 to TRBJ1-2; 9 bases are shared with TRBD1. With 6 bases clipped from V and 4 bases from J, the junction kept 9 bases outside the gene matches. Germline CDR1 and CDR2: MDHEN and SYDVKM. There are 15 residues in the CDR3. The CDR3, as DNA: TGTGCCAGCAGGCCTACAGGGGGCCCGCTCTATGGCTACACCTTC. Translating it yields CASRPTGGPLYGYTF.

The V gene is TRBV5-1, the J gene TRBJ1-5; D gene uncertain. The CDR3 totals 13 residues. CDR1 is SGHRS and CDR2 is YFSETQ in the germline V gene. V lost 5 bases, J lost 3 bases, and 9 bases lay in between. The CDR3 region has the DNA TGCGCCAGCAGTGAGGGCGCCAATCAGCCCCAGCATTTT. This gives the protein CASSEGANQPQHF.

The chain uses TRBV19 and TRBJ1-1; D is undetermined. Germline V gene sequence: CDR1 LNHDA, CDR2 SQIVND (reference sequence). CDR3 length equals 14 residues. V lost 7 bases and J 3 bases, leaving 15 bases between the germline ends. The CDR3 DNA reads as TGTGCCAGTAAAACGAATCCCGGGGACACTGAAGCTTTCTTT. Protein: CASKTNPGDTEAFF.

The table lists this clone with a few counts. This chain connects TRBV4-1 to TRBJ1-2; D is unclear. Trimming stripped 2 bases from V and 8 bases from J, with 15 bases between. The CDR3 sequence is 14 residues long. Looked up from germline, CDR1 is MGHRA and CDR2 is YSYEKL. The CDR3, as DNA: TGCGCCAGCAGCCAACCCCGCGAGGGAGGAGGCTACACCTTC. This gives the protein CASSQPREGGGYTF.

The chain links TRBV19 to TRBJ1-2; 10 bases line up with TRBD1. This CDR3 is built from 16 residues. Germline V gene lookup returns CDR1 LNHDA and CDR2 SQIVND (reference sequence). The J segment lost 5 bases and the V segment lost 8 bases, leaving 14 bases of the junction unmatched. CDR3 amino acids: CASGIDRGLGWYGYTF. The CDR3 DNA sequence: TGTGCCAGTGGAATCGACAGGGGGCTCGGATGGTATGGCTACACCTTC. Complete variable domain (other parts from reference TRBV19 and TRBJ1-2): DGGITQSPKYLFRKEGQNVTLSCEQNLNHDAMYWYRQDPGQGLRLIYYSQIVNDFQKGDIAEGYSVSREKKESFPLTVTSAQKNPTAFYLCASGIDRGLGWYGYTFGSGTRLTVV.